This T cell receptor beta chain was profiled in a study of OX40 agonist ivuxolimab in advanced cancers. Autoimmune disease history or systemic immunosuppression barred patients. Researchers took blood at baseline, on cycle 4 day 1, and on cycle 7 day 1. V lost 5 bases to trimming and J lost 8 bases, with 18 bases between them. Germline V gene lookup returns CDR1 LNHNV and CDR2 YYDKDF (reference sequence). This CDR3 is 14 amino acids long. Produced via immunoSEQ multiplex PCR; TCRdb's table is partial and in-frame only. The profile shows 40,000 to 60,000 clones, 85% to 95% of them singletons. The receptor was derived from an adult with an advanced solid tumor such as melanoma, head and neck, liver or kidney cancer. The source material was CD4+ or CD8+ T cells sorted from blood, sampled in a trial of the OX40 agonist ivuxolimab. V and J are TRBV15 and TRBJ1-2; a weak D match, TRBD1 (5 bases). The CDR3 loop is CATSFGGFYEGYTF. CDR3 coding DNA: TGTGCCACCAGCTTTGGGGGGTTCTATGAGGGCTACACCTTC.